These T cell receptor beta chains were read from a single sample in a study of CD8 T cells in ankylosing spondylitis. Using its own MiXCR run on the 5' RACE reads, TCRdb lists one record per CDR3 protein. The sample records tens of thousands of distinct CDR3 sequences, approximately 3.6% being singletons. Sequences were obtained from blood, either unsorted or a sorted T cell fraction (not recorded which). The receptor source for this set is a female donor with ankylosing spondylitis or in good health (not recorded which). CDR3s include the opening cysteine and the closing phenylalanine or tryptophan. D genes are given only for firm matches. Clone sizes are given selectively: once, few, many, or a class where the clone is expanded.

clone_size: many; d_call: .; v_call: TRBV9; cdr3_aa: CASSTSPTDTQYF
clone_size: many; d_call: .; v_call: TRBV6-2/TRBV6-3; cdr3_aa: CASSYRQMLAYYGYTF
clone_size: many; d_call: TRBD2; v_call: TRBV9; cdr3_aa: CASSRSGGGDTQYF
clone_size: many; d_call: .; v_call: TRBV9; cdr3_aa: CASSVELRTRANVLTF
clone_size: few; d_call: TRBD1; v_call: TRBV9; cdr3_aa: CASSAGTVASPIYF
clone_size: medium-sized; d_call: .; v_call: TRBV9; cdr3_aa: CASSVGANEQFF
clone_size: many; d_call: TRBD2; v_call: TRBV9; cdr3_aa: CASSGRSGGASLGETQYF
clone_size: many; d_call: .; v_call: TRBV30; cdr3_aa: CAWTLLTRAGWPPDGELFF
clone_size: many; d_call: TRBD2; v_call: TRBV9; cdr3_aa: CASSVSGGGTSSYNEQFF
clone_size: many; d_call: .; v_call: TRBV9; cdr3_aa: CASSPWAGVKDEQYF
clone_size: many; d_call: TRBD1; v_call: TRBV9; cdr3_aa: CASSEGGQGGRNSPLHF
clone_size: many; d_call: .; v_call: TRBV9; cdr3_aa: CASSVEGGTLYEQYF
clone_size: many; d_call: .; v_call: TRBV9; cdr3_aa: CASSVGLVISNEQFF
clone_size: many; d_call: .; v_call: TRBV9; cdr3_aa: CASSVEDGSRGGYTF
clone_size: many; d_call: .; v_call: TRBV9; cdr3_aa: CASSEGDGREAFF
clone_size: many; d_call: .; v_call: TRBV9; cdr3_aa: CASSEGGPPRSFRGYTF
clone_size: many; d_call: TRBD2; v_call: TRBV9; cdr3_aa: CASSVVTSGDEQFF
clone_size: many; d_call: TRBD1; v_call: TRBV9; cdr3_aa: CASRKTGSVTDTQYF
clone_size: many; d_call: TRBD2; v_call: TRBV9; cdr3_aa: CASSVELSAGVLNEQFF
clone_size: many; d_call: .; v_call: TRBV9; cdr3_aa: CASSVGRGASYEQYF
clone_size: many; d_call: TRBD1; v_call: TRBV9; cdr3_aa: CASSVGGQGRTEAFF
clone_size: many; d_call: .; v_call: TRBV9; cdr3_aa: CASSAHSSVSGNEQFF
clone_size: .; d_call: .; v_call: TRBV9; cdr3_aa: CASSVGVGIGDTQYF
clone_size: many; d_call: .; v_call: TRBV9; cdr3_aa: CASSLDSYNEQFF
clone_size: many; d_call: TRBD2; v_call: TRBV9; cdr3_aa: CASSALAGDYNEQFF
clone_size: many; d_call: .; v_call: TRBV9; cdr3_aa: CASSVGQGTINEQFF
clone_size: few; d_call: TRBD1; v_call: TRBV9; cdr3_aa: CASSAPLSSGGTETQYF
clone_size: many; d_call: .; v_call: TRBV9; cdr3_aa: CASSVGGGVNSPLHF
clone_size: medium-sized; d_call: .; v_call: TRBV9; cdr3_aa: CASSVWRNTEAFF
clone_size: many; d_call: TRBD2; v_call: TRBV9; cdr3_aa: CASSVVAGEDTQYF
clone_size: many; d_call: .; v_call: TRBV9; cdr3_aa: CASSVEGGKSTDTQYF
clone_size: many; d_call: .; v_call: TRBV9; cdr3_aa: CASRASPGTEAFF
clone_size: .; d_call: .; v_call: TRBV9; cdr3_aa: CASSVFGYNEQFF
clone_size: many; d_call: TRBD1; v_call: TRBV9; cdr3_aa: CASSVAPGGTEAFF
clone_size: .; d_call: TRBD2; v_call: TRBV9; cdr3_aa: CASSVTGGPDETQYF
clone_size: many; d_call: TRBD2; v_call: TRBV9; cdr3_aa: CASSVDPLAGPPYNEQFF
clone_size: many; d_call: .; v_call: TRBV9; cdr3_aa: CASSLEIAYYNEQFF
clone_size: many; d_call: .; v_call: TRBV9; cdr3_aa: CASSLGGNTDTQYF
clone_size: .; d_call: .; v_call: TRBV9; cdr3_aa: CASSPRAVFSSGNTIYF
clone_size: many; d_call: .; v_call: TRBV9; cdr3_aa: CASSVAGVKMNTEAFF
clone_size: many; d_call: .; v_call: TRBV9; cdr3_aa: CASSAFDSNYNSPLHF
clone_size: .; d_call: .; v_call: TRBV9; cdr3_aa: CASSVGTQSSYNEQFF
clone_size: many; d_call: .; v_call: TRBV9; cdr3_aa: CASSVGVGEAMNTEAFF
clone_size: many; d_call: .; v_call: TRBV9; cdr3_aa: CASSLGGNWATDTQYF
clone_size: many; d_call: .; v_call: TRBV9; cdr3_aa: CASSVVPVGPLNTGELFF
clone_size: many; d_call: .; v_call: TRBV9; cdr3_aa: CASAPREVPYEQYF
clone_size: many; d_call: .; v_call: TRBV9; cdr3_aa: CASNTPGTLYNEQFF
clone_size: .; d_call: TRBD1; v_call: TRBV9; cdr3_aa: CASSVGPGGGEFGYTF
clone_size: many; d_call: .; v_call: TRBV9; cdr3_aa: CASSARTVFSSYNEQFF
clone_size: many; d_call: .; v_call: TRBV9; cdr3_aa: CASSVDWTVNEKLFF